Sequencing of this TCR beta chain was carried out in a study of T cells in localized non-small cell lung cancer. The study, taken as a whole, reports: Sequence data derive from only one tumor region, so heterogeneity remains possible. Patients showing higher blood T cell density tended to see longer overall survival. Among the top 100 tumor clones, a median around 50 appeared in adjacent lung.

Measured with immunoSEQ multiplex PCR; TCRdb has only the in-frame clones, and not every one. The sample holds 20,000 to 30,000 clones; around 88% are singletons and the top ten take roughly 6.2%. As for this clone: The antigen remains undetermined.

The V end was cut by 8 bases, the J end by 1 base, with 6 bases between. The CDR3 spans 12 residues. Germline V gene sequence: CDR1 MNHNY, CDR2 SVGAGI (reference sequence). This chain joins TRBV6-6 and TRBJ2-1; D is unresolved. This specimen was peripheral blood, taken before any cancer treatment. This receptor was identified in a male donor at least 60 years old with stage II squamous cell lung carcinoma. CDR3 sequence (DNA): TGTGCCAGCGGAGTTTCCTACAATGAGCAGTTCTTC. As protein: CASGVSYNEQFF.